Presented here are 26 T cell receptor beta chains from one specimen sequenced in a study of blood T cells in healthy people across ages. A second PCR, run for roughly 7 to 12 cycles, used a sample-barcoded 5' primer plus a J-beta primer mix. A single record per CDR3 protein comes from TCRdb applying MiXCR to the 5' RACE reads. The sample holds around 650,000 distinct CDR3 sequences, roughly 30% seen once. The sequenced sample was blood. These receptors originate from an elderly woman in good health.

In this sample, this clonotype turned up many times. The CDR3, as DNA: TGTGCCAGCAGTCGACCAGGGGGACAAGAGACCCAGTACTTC. This encodes CASSRPGGQETQYF. V is TRBV6-5 and J is TRBJ2-5, with TRBD1 matching 7 bases. V shed 5 bases, J shed 2 bases, and the junction held 5 bases outside the gene matches. The CDR3 totals 14 residues. Per the germline V gene, CDR1 is MNHEY and CDR2 is SVGAGI.

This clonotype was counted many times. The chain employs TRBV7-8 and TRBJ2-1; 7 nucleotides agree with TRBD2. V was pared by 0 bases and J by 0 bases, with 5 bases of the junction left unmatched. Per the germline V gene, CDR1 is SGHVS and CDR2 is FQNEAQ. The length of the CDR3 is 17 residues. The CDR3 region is CASSLAVRLASYNEQFF. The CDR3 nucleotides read TGTGCCAGCAGCTTAGCTGTCCGACTAGCCTCCTACAATGAGCAGTTCTTC.

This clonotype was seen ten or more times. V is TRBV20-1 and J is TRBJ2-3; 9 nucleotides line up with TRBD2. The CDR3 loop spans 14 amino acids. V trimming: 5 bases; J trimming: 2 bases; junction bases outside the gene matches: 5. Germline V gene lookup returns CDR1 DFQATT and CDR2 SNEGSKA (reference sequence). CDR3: CSARRLAVTDTQYF. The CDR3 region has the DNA TGCAGTGCTCGCCGACTAGCGGTCACAGATACGCAGTATTTT.

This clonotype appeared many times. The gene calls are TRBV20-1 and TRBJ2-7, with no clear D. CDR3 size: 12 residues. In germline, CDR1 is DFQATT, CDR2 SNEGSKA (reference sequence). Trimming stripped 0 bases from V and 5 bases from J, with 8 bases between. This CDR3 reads CSARDRYHEQYF. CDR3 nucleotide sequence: TGCAGTGCTAGAGACAGGTACCACGAGCAGTACTTC.

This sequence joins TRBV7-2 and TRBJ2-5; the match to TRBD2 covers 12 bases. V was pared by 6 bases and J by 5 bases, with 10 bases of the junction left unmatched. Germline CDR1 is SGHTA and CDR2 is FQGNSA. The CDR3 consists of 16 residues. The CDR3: CASRHSGLAGTETQYF. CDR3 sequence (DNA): TGTGCCAGCAGGCATTCCGGACTAGCGGGAACGGAGACCCAGTACTTC.

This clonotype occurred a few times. The CDR3 nucleotides are TGTGCCTGGAGTGTACTAGGGCTCTATGGCTACACCTTC. This sequence encodes CAWSVLGLYGYTF. The V and J genes are TRBV30 and TRBJ1-2, with no clear D. V gave up 0 bases and J gave up 4 bases, with 9 bases separating them. CDR1 and CDR2 (germline): GTSNPN, SVGIG (reference sequence). The CDR3 sequence is 13 residues long.

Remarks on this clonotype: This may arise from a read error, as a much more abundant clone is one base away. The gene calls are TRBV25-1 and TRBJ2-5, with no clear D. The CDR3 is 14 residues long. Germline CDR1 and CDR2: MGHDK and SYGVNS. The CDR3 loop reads CVSSESTNKGTQYF. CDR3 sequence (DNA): TGTGTCAGCAGTGAGTCCACAAATAAGGGGACCCAGTACTTC.

CDR3 nucleotide sequence: TGCAGCGTTGAGGAGGACGAGCAGTACTTC. It is translated as CSVEEDEQYF. The chain recombines TRBV29-1 with TRBJ2-5; possibly TRBD2 for D (5 bases). The J call may be incorrect, as the DNA end agrees better with TRBJ2-7. CDR3 length equals 10 residues. CDR1 and CDR2 (germline): SQVTM, ANQGSEA.

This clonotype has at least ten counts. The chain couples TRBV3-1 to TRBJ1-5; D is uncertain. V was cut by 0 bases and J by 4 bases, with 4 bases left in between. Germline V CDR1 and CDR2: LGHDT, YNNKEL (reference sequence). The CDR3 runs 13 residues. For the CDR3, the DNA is TGTGCCAGCAGCCAAGATGGGAATCAGCCCCAGCATTTT. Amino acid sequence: CASSQDGNQPQHF.

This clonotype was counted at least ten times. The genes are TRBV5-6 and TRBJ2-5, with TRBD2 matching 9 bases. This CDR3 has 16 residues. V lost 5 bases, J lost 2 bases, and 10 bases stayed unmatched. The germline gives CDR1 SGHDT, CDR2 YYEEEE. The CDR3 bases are TGTGCCAGCAGTTCGTCGAGCGGGGGGCATCAAGAGACCCAGTACTTC. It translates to CASSSSSGGHQETQYF.

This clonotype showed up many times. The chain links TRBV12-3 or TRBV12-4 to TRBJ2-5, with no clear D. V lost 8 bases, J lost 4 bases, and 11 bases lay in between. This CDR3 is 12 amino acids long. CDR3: CASGVFPETQYF. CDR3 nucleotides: TGTGCCAGCGGGGTATTCCCAGAGACCCAGTACTTC.

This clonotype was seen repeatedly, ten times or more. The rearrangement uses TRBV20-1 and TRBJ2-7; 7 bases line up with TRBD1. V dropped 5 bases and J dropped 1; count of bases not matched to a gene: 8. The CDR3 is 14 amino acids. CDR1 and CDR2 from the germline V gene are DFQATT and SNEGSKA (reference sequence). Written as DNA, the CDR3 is TGCAGTGCTGGCGCCGGGACAGCTTCCTACGAGCAGTACTTC. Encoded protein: CSAGAGTASYEQYF.

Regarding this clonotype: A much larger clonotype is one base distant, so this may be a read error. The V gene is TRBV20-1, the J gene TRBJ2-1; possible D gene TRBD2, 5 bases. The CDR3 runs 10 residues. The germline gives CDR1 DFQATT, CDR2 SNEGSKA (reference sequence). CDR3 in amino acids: CSTRVGKQFF. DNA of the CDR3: TGCAGTACTAGAGTGGGGAAGCAGTTCTTC.

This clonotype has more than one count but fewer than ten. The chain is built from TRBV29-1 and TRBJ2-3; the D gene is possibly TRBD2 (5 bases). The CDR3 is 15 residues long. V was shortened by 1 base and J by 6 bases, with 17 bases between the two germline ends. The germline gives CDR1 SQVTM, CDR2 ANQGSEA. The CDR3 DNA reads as TGCAGCGTTGAAGGGGCCAGCGGCCGAGGGGATACGCAGTATTTT. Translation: CSVEGASGRGDTQYF.

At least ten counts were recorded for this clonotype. CDR3 DNA: TGTGCCAGCAGACCAAGCGGGGGGACCTACAATGAGCAGTTCTTC. It yields the protein CASRPSGGTYNEQFF. V usage is TRBV6-2 or TRBV6-3 and J usage is TRBJ2-1, with TRBD2 identical over 9 bases. Trimming removed 6 bases from V and 2 bases from J; junction bases left unmatched: 5. This CDR3 has 15 amino acids. Germline V gene sequence: CDR1 MNHEY, CDR2 SVGEGT.

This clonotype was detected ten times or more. The CDR3 nucleotides are TGTGCCAGCAGCTTAGAGGCCAGGGGGGGGTATGGCTACACCTTC. It yields the protein CASSLEARGGYGYTF. The chain uses TRBV7-2 and TRBJ1-2, with 7 nucleotides matching TRBD1. The CDR3 length is 15 residues. Per the germline V gene, CDR1 is SGHTA and CDR2 is FQGNSA. The V segment lost 1 base and the J segment 5 bases; nucleotides outside the gene matches: 7.

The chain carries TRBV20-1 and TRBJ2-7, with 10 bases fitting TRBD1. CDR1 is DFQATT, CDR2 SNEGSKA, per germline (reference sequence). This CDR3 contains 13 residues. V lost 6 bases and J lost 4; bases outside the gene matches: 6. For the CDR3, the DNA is TGCAGTGCCTTGGGACAGGGGCCGTACGAGCAGTACTTC. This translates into CSALGQGPYEQYF.

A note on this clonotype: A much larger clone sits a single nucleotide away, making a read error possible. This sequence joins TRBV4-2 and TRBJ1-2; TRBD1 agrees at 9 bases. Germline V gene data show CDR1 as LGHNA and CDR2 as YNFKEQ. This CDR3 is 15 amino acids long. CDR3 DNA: TGTGCCAGCAGCCAAGGAGGACAGGGGTCCTATGGCTACATCTTC. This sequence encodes CASSQGGQGSYGYIF.

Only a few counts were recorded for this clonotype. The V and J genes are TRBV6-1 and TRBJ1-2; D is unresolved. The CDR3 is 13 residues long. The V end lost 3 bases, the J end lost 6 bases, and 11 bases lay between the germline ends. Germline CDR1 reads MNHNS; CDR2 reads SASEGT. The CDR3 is CASSDWNSDGYTF. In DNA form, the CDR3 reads TGTGCCAGCAGTGATTGGAATTCGGATGGCTACACCTTC.

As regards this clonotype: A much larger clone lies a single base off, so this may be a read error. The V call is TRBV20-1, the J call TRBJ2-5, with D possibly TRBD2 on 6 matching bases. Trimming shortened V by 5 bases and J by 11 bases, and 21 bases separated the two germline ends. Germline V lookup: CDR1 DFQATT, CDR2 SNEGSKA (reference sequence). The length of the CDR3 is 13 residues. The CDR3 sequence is CSAGPSARNEQYF. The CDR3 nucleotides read TGCAGTGCTGGCCCTAGCGCGAGGAATGAGCAGTACTTC.

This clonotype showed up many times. The chain's CDR3 is CASSLGSSGGLKNIQYF. DNA of the CDR3: TGTGCCAGCAGCTTAGGGAGTAGCGGGGGGCTCAAAAACATTCAGTACTTC. The chain is built from TRBV7-2 and TRBJ2-4, with 10 bases identical to TRBD2. Germline trimming cut 1 base from V and 3 bases from J; bases unmatched to any gene: 6. In germline, CDR1 is SGHTA, CDR2 FQGNSA. The CDR3 contains 17 residues.

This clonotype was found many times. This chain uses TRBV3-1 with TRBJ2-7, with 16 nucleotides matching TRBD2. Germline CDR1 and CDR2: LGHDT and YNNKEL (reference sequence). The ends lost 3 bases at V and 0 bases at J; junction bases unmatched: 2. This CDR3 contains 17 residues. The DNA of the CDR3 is TGTGCCAGCAGCCACGGGACTAGCGGGGGGGCCTCCTACGAGCAGTACTTC. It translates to CASSHGTSGGASYEQYF.

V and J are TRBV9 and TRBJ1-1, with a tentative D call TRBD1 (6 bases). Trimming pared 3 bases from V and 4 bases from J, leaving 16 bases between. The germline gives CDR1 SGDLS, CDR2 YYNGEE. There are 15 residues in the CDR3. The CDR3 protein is CASSGGAGEITEAFF. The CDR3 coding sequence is TGTGCCAGCAGCGGAGGGGCAGGGGAAATCACTGAAGCTTTCTTT.

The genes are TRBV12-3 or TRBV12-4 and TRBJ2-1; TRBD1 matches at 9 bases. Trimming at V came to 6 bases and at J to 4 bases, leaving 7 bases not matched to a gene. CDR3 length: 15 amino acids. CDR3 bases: TGTGCCAGCAGGGAGGGACAGGGCTTATACAATGAGCAGTTCTTC. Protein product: CASREGQGLYNEQFF.

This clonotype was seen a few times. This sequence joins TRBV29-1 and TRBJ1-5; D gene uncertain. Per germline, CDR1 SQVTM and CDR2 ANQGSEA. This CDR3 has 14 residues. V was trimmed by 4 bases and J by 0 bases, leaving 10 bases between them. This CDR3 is CSVGEPYSNQPQHF. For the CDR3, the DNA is TGCAGCGTTGGGGAGCCCTATAGCAATCAGCCCCAGCATTTT.

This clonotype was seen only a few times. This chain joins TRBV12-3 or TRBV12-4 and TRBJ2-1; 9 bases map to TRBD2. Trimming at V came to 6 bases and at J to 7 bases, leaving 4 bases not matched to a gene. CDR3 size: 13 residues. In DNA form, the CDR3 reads TGTGCCAGCAGCCGGGGACTAGCTAATGAGCAGTTCTTC. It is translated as CASSRGLANEQFF.